The subject of this entry is one T cell receptor beta chain. This entry is derived from a study of radiation and T cells in renal cell carcinoma. Indicated time point: blood 4 weeks post-SBRT, at nephrectomy. The treatment is: 15 Gy SBRT to primary tumor, nephrectomy 4 weeks later. Nephrectomy followed 15 Gy stereotactic body radiation by 4 weeks. Radiation-treated patients gave blood at baseline, week 2 and week 4. Sequencing was performed with immunoSEQ multiplex PCR; in TCRdb, only in-frame clones are kept and a portion is missing. The top ten clones hold 2.4% of a sample with about 83,000 clones, around four fifths of them seen once. The material sequenced was blood, taken from a patient whose treatment included radiotherapy and nephrectomy. The sequence was obtained from an older woman with renal cell carcinoma.

The CDR3 sequence: CASSYPLQLGENTIYF. Here the CDR3 DNA reads TGTGCCAGCAGTTATCCCCTACAGTTGGGGGAAAACACCATATATTTT. The chain links TRBV28 to TRBJ1-3; D is possibly TRBD1 (5 bases). V was cut by 4 bases and J by 6 bases, with 19 bases left in between. Per the germline V gene, CDR1 is MDHEN and CDR2 is SYDVKM. The CDR3 runs 16 residues. The full variable domain, its missing parts supplied by reference TRBV28 and TRBJ1-3, is DVKVTQSSRYLVKRTGEKVFLECVQDMDHENMFWYRQDPGLGLRLIYFSYDVKMKEKGDIPEGYSVSREKKERFSLILESASTNQTSMYLCASSYPLQLGENTIYFGEGSWLTVV.